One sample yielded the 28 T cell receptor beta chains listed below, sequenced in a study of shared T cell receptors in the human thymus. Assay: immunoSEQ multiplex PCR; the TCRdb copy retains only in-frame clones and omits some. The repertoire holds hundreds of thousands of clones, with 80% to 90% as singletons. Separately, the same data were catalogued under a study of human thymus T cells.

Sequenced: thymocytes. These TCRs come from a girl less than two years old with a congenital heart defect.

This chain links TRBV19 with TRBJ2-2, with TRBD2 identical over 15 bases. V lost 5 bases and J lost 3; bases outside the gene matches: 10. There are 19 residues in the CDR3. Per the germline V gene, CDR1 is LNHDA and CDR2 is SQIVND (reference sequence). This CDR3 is CASSLPRTSGGAYTGELFF. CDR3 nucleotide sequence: TGTGCCAGTAGTTTACCACGGACTAGCGGGGGGGCCTACACCGGGGAGCTGTTTTTT.

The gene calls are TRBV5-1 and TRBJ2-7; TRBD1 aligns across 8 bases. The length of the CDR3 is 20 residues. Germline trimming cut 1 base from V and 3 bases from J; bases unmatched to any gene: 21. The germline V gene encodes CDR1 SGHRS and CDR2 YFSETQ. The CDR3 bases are TGCGCCAGCAGCTTGAGGTTCAGGGGGCTTCTTGCGTCAGGGTACTACGAGCAGTACTTC. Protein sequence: CASSLRFRGLLASGYYEQYF.

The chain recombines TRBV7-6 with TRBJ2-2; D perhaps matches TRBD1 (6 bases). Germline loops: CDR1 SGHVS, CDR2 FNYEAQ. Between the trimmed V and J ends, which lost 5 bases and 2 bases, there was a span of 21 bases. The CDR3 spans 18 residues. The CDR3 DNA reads TGTGCCAGCAGCCAGCTCTCCCTTAGGACAGAAAACACCGGGGAGCTGTTTTTT. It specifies CASSQLSLRTENTGELFF. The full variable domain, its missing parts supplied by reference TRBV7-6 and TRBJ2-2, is GAGVSQSPRYKVTKRGQDVALRCDPISGHVSLYWYRQALGQGPEFLTYFNYEAQQDKSGLPNDRFSAERPEGSISTLTIQRTEQRDSAMYRCASSQLSLRTENTGELFFGEGSRLTVL.

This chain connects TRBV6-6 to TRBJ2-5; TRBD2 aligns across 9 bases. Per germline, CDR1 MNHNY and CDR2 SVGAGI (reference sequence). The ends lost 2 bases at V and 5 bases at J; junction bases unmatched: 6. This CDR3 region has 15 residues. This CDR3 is CASSYGAGGWETQYF. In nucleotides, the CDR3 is TGTGCCAGCAGTTACGGAGCGGGGGGATGGGAGACCCAGTACTTC.

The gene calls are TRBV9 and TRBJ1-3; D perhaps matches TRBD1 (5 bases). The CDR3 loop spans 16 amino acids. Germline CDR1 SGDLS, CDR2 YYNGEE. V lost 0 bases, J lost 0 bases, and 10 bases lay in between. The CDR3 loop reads CASSVGGLLSGNTIYF. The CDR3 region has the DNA TGTGCCAGCAGCGTAGGGGGACTCCTCTCTGGAAACACCATATATTTT.

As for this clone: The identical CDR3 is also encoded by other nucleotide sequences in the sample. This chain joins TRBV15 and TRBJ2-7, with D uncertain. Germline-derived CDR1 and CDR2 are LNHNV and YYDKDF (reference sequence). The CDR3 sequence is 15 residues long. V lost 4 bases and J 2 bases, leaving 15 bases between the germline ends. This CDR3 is CATSNELVLPYEQYF. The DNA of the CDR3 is TGTGCCACCAGCAACGAGCTAGTCCTGCCCTACGAGCAGTACTTC.

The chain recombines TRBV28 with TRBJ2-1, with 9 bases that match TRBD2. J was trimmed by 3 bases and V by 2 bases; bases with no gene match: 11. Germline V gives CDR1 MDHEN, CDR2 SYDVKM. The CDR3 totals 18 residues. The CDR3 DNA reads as TGTGCCAGCAGTTTACAAGCGGGGGGACCCACACGCTACAATGAGCAGTTCTTC. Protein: CASSLQAGGPTRYNEQFF.

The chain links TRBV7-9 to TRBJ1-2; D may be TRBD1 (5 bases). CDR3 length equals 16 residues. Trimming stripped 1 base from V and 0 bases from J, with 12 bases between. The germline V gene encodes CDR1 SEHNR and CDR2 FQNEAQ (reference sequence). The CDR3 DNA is TGTGCCAGCAGCTTAGATCCGGACATAGCTAACTATGGCTACACCTTC. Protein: CASSLDPDIANYGYTF.

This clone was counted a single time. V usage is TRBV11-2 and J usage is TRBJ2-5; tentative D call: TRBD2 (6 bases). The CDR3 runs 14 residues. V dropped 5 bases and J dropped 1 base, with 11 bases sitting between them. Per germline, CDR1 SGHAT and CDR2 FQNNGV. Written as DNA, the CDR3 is TGTGCCAGCAGCCCGCGGACTATCCAAGAGACCCAGTACTTC. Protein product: CASSPRTIQETQYF.

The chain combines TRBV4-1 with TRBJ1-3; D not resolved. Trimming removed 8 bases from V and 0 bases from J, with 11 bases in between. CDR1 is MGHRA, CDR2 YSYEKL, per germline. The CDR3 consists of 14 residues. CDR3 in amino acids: CASARSHSGNTIYF. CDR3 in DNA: TGCGCCAGCGCACGGTCCCACTCTGGAAACACCATATATTTT.

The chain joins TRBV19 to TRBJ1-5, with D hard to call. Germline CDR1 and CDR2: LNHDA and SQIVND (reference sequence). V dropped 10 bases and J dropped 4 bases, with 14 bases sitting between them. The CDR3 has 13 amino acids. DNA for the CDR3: TGTGCCATCAGCCGAGGTCCGAATCAGCCCCAGCATTTT. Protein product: CAISRGPNQPQHF.

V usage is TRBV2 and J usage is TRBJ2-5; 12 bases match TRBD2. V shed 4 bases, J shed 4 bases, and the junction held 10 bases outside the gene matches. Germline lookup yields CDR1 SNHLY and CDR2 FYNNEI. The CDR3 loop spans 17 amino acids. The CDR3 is CASSASGGAQERETQYF. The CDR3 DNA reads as TGTGCCAGCAGTGCTAGCGGGGGGGCTCAGGAGCGAGAGACCCAGTACTTC.

The CDR3, as DNA: TGTGCCAGCTCACCGCGGCTATGGGACAGGGGGCTTACGGGCAATGAGCAGTTCTTC. It specifies CASSPRLWDRGLTGNEQFF. The V gene is TRBV18, the J gene TRBJ2-1; 12 bases line up with TRBD1. CDR1 is KGHSH and CDR2 is LQKENI in the germline V gene. V shed 3 bases and J 6 bases; nucleotides not matched to a gene: 15. CDR3 length: 19 residues.

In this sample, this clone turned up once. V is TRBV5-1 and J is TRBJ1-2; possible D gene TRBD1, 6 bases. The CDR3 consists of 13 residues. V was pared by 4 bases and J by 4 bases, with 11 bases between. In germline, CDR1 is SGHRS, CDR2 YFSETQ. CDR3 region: CASSALGAYGYTF. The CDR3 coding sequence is TGCGCCAGCAGCGCCCTGGGGGCCTATGGCTACACCTTC.

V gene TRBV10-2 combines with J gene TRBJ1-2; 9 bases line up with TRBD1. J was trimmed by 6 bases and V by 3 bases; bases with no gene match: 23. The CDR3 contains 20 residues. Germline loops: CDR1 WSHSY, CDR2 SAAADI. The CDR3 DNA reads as TGCGCCAGCAGTGATTCAATTTCCTTTGGAAAAAACAGGGGGCGCCATGGCTACACCTTC. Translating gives CASSDSISFGKNRGRHGYTF.

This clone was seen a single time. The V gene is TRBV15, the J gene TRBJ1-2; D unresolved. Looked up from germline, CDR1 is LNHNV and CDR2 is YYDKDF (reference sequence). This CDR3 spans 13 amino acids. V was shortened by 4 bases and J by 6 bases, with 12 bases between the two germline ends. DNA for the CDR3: TGTGCCACCAGCACCGGGATCCCGGATGGCTACACCTTC. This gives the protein CATSTGIPDGYTF.

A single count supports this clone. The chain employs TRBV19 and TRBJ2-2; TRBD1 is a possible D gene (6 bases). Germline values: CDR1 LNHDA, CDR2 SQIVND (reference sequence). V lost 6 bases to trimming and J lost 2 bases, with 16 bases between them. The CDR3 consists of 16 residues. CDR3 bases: TGTGCCAGTAGGCTACAGGGCATAGGTAACACCGGGGAGCTGTTTTTT. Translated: CASRLQGIGNTGELFF.

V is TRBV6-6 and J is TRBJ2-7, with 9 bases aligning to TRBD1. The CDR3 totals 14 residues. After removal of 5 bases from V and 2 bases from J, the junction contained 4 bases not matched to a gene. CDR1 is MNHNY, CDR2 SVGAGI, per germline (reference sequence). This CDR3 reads CASSGQGSAYEQYF. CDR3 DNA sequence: TGTGCCAGCAGTGGACAGGGGAGTGCCTACGAGCAGTACTTC.

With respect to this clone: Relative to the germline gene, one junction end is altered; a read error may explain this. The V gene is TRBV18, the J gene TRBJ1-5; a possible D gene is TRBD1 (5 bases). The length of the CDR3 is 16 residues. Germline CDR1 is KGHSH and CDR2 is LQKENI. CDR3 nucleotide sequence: TGTGCCAGCCCACCACCTGCTCGGGGGGGGAATCAGCCCCAGCATTTT. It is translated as CASPPPARGGNQPQHF. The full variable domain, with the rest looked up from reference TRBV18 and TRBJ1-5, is NAGVMQNPRHLVRRRGQEARLRCSPMKGHSHVYWYRQLPEEGLKFMVYLQKENIIDESGMPKERFSAEFPKEGPSILRIQQVVRGDSAAYFCASPPPARGGNQPQHFGDGTRLSIL.

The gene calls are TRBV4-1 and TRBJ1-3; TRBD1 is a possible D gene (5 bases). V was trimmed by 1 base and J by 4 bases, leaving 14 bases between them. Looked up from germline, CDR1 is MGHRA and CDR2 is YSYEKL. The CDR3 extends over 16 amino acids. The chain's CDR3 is CASSQGAGGTGNTIYF. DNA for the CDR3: TGCGCCAGCAGCCAAGGGGCGGGGGGAACAGGAAACACCATATATTTT.

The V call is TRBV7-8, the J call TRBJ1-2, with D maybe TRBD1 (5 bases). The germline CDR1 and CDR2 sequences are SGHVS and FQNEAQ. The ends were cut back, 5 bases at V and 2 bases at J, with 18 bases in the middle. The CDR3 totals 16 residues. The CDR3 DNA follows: TGTGCCAGCAGCCTTAGTTCGGGGACTCCCAACTATGGCTACACCTTC. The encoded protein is CASSLSSGTPNYGYTF.

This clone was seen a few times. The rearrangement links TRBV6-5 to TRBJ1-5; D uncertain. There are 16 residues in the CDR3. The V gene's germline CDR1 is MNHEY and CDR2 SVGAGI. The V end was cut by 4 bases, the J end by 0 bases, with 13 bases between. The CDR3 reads CASSSLKRDSNQPQHF. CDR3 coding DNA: TGTGCCAGCAGTTCTTTAAAACGGGATAGCAATCAGCCCCAGCATTTT.

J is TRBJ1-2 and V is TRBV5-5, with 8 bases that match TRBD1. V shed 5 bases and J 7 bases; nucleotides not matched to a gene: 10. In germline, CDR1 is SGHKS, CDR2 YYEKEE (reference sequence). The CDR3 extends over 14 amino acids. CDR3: CASRRQGNVVGYTF. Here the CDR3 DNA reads TGTGCCAGCAGACGACAGGGGAACGTCGTTGGCTACACCTTC.

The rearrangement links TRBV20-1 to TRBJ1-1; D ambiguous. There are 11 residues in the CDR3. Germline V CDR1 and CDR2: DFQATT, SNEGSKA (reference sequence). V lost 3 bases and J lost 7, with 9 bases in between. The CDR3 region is CSARFIFEAFF. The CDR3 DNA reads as TGCAGTGCTAGGTTCATTTTTGAAGCTTTCTTT.

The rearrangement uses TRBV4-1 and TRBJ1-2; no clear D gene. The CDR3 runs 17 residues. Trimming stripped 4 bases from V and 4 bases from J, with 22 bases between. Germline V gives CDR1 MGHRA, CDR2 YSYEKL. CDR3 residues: CASSPNRRGGKSYGYTF. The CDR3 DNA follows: TGCGCCAGCAGCCCCAATCGGCGGGGTGGGAAATCCTATGGCTACACCTTC.

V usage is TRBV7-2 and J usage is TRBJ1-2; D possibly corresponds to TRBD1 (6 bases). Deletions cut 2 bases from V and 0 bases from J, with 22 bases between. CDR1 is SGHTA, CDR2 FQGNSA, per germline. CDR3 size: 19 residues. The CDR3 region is CASSLRDPWEGGPNYGYTF. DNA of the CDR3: TGTGCCAGCAGCTTAAGGGACCCTTGGGAGGGGGGGCCTAACTATGGCTACACCTTC.

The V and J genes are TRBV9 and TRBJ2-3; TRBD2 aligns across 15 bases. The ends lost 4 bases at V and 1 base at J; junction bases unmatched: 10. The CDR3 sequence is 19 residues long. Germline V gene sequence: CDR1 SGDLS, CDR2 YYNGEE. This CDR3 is CASSLPGTSGGPGTDTQYF. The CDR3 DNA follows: TGTGCCAGCAGCCTACCCGGGACTAGCGGGGGGCCCGGCACAGATACGCAGTATTTT.

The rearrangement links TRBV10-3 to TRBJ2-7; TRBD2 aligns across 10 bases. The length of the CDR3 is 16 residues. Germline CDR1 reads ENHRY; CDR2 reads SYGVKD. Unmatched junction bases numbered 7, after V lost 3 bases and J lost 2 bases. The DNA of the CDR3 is TGTGCCATCAGTGAAGGTAGCGGGGGGACTACCTACGAGCAGTACTTC. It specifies CAISEGSGGTTYEQYF.